The 2 T cell receptor beta chains below come from one sample, sequenced in a study of CD8+CD57+ T cells in acquired aplastic anemia. According to the study, genomic DNA was the template for TCR beta VDJ and CDR3 profiling. TCRdb re-called the reads through MiXCR, storing one row per CDR3 protein. The table lists around 200,000 distinct CDR3 sequences, around 49% of them singletons. Previously, flow cytometry had revealed CD8+CD57+ cell expansion in the patients chosen for sequencing. The sample taken for sequencing was sorted CD4+, CD8+, or CD8+CD57+ T cells (not recorded which) from PBMCs. The receptors were gathered from a human donor with aplastic anemia.

This rearrangement joins TRBV7-9 to TRBJ2-2; 7 nucleotides line up with TRBD1. CDR1 is SEHNR and CDR2 is FQNEAQ in the germline V gene (reference sequence). This CDR3 has 15 residues. The junction had 6 bases not matched to a gene; V was cut back by 4 bases and J by 4 bases. DNA of the CDR3: TGTGCCAGCAGCTCGACAGGGATTAGCACCGGGGAGCTGTTTTTT. Amino acids: CASSSTGISTGELFF.

To note about this clonotype: A clone one base away is much larger, so this may be a read error. The missing conserved phenylalanine or tryptophan at the end of this CDR3 makes a read error likely. The chain employs TRBV11-3 and TRBJ2-7, with TRBD1 matching 9 bases. With 0 bases clipped from V and 6 bases from J, the junction kept 12 bases outside the gene matches. Germline V gene lookup returns CDR1 SGHNT and CDR2 YENEEA. The CDR3 extends over 17 amino acids. The DNA of the CDR3 is TGTGCCAGCAGCTTAGATCCCCCGGGACAGGGACGTGCCGAGCAGTACCTC. Amino acids: CASSLDPPGQGRAEQYL.